This T cell receptor (beta chain) was captured by sequencing in a study of T-cell memory formation after mild COVID-19 (dated by TCRdb to about 2021). About the full investigation: TCR sequence clusters from the two donors were found to be largely donor specific. Longitudinal TCRalpha and TCRbeta repertoire sequencing tracked T-cell clones expanding and contracting after mild COVID-19 in two donors. Two young, previously healthy adult volunteers, one female and one male, were included in the cohort. Results and caveats for the whole study, not just this receptor: Only a couple of mild cases were covered by the study, and larger cohorts that include severe cases with pre-infection samples were considered necessary. Contracting CD4+ clones appeared mostly in the CM and EM memory subsets, whereas CD8+ clones were enriched in EMRA. Clones that contracted from day 15 to 85 showed balanced CD4/CD8 phenotypes, whereas a second wave of clones that expanded from day 15 to 37 leaned towards CD4+. Some responding clones were detected in pre-infection memory, which suggested that pre-existing cross-reactive memory T cells had joined the SARS-CoV-2 response. The second-wave clones that peaked on day 37 were not confirmed to be SARS-CoV-2 specific.

Sequencing instrument: Illumina NovaSeq 6000. Using 5'RACE with constant-segment primers, TCRalpha and TCRbeta cDNA libraries were constructed, with sample barcodes and unique molecular identifiers added in the process. Trizol reagent was used to extract RNA from every sample. Libraries were amplified in two PCR steps, with a second sample barcode and Illumina TruSeq adapters added in the second step. Libraries were sequenced on an Illumina NovaSeq with 2 x 150 bp paired-end reads. On the study's bioinformatics: With migec v1.2.7, reads were demultiplexed and then collapsed into UMI-guided consensus sequences. Using mixcr v2.1.11, UMI consensuses were aligned to TRA and TRB V and J templates and then assembled into clonotypes. A clonotype was counted as expanded or contracted only when both edgeR and NoisET called the clonotype significant, with the noise models trained on biological replicates. For edgeR calls, the cutoffs were a false discovery rate-adjusted p below 0.01 and a log2 fold-change threshold of 1. As an exploratory analysis of dynamics, max-normalized trajectories of the 1000 most abundant clonotypes were examined with PCA combined with hierarchical clustering. The CD4 or CD8 phenotype of responding clones was assigned using the separately sequenced CD4+ and CD8+ repertoires. The public reads were run again by TCRdb, first through fastp at Q25 and then through MiXCR, and only productive beta chains were kept. Entries are consolidated by CDR3 protein sequence, retaining the most common genes and DNA. TCRdb, not the authors, supplied the V and J calls. For this sample the table gives some 310,000 distinct CDR3 sequences, of which 20% to 25% were detected only once. Of the sample, around 23% is held by the ten largest clones.

This clonotype was counted ten times or more. Which antigen it targets is not known. No base quality values were provided; no much bigger clone lies one nucleotide off. Ficoll-Paque density gradient centrifugation was the method used to isolate PBMCs. The sequence derives from a man aged 18 to 30 who had mild COVID-19 (a few samples of this study predate the infection). The sample titles of this study are shuffled in the database, so cell type and time point are left out; the donor was told from shared clones. The specimen sequenced was PBMCs or a T cell subset sorted from them (not recorded which).

The DNA reads as follows: TGCGCCAGCAGTTTGACGGTCCAAGAGACCCAGTACTTC. It translates as CASSLTVQETQYF. The chain employs TRBV5-1 and TRBJ2-5; the D gene remains uncertain. The germline V gene specifies SGHRS as CDR1 and YFSETQ as CDR2. Counted from cysteine to phenylalanine, this CDR3 has 13 amino acids. Only CDR3 DNA is held: 39 bases, read in frame from base 1. Trimming takes 5 bases from V and 1 base from J, and the germline ends sit 9 bases apart. When the CDR3 is completed using the reference TRBV5-1 and TRBJ2-5 genes on either side, the full variable domain is KAGVTQTPRYLIKTRGQQVTLSCSPISGHRSVSWYQQTPGQGLQFLFEYFSETQRNKGNFPGRFSGRQFSNSRSEMNVSTLELGDSALYLCASSLTVQETQYFGPGTRLLVL.